A single sample is the source of the 11 T cell receptor beta chains below, sequenced in a study of blood T cell repertoires in COVID-19 (dated by TCRdb to about 2020). Library prep was done by the immunoSEQ multiplex PCR assay. TCRdb provides this immuneACCESS table in a form limited to in-frame rearrangements. Some clones are lacking; in checked studies, under half of them reflect an unresolved V gene, and why the rest are absent is not known. The sample contains around 200,000 clones, about 85% of them found a single time. The ten largest clones take up roughly 2.7% of the sample. Sequencing input: PBMCs or T cells enriched from blood (not recorded which). These receptor sequences come from a woman aged 25 to 39 who had recovered from COVID-19.

This chain links TRBV5-4 with TRBJ2-2; 14 bases map to TRBD2. The germline gives CDR1 SGHNT, CDR2 YYREEE (reference sequence). The CDR3 is 15 residues long. Germline trimming cut 3 bases from V and 7 bases from J; bases unmatched to any gene: 2. The CDR3 DNA reads as TGTGCCAGCAGCTGGGGACTAGCGGGGGTCGGGGAGCTGTTTTTT. Translated, it gives CASSWGLAGVGELFF.

The V call is TRBV5-4, the J call TRBJ1-4; a possible D gene is TRBD1 (6 bases). Trimming removed 4 bases from V and 8 bases from J, with 24 bases in between. From germline, CDR1 is SGHNT and CDR2 YYREEE (reference sequence). The CDR3 is 17 amino acids. CDR3 in amino acids: CASSLGPGEGIREKLFF. CDR3 coding DNA: TGTGCCAGCAGCCTGGGACCAGGGGAGGGTATAAGAGAAAAACTGTTTTTT.

The table lists this clone with a few counts. This sequence joins TRBV7-9 and TRBJ1-4; no reliable D call. Looked up from germline, CDR1 is SEHNR and CDR2 is FQNEAQ (reference sequence). The CDR3 is made up of 13 amino acids. V was pared by 2 bases and J by 7 bases, with 8 bases between. The CDR3 region has the DNA TGTGCCAGCAGCTTAACGGGTTCTGAAAAACTGTTTTTT. It encodes CASSLTGSEKLFF.

This clone was recorded a few times. The CDR3 is CASSRSQRDQPQHF. As DNA, the CDR3 is TGTGCCAGCTCACGGTCCCAGAGGGATCAGCCCCAGCATTTT. The rearrangement joins TRBV18 to TRBJ1-5; no firm D call. Germline assignment: CDR1 KGHSH and CDR2 LQKENI. V was pared by 4 bases and J by 5 bases, with 12 bases between. This CDR3 is built from 14 residues.

V and J are TRBV9 and TRBJ1-4; weak D call: TRBD1 (5 bases). The CDR3 extends over 16 amino acids. CDR1 and CDR2 from the germline V gene are SGDLS and YYNGEE. V shed 1 base and J shed 2 bases, with 12 bases lying between them. The CDR3 protein is CASSVRAGWTNEKLFF. CDR3 in DNA: TGTGCCAGCAGCGTAAGGGCAGGGTGGACTAATGAAAAACTGTTTTTT.

The chain joins TRBV19 to TRBJ1-3, with 9 positions matching TRBD1. This CDR3 is 15 amino acids long. From germline, CDR1 is LNHDA and CDR2 SQIVND (reference sequence). V shed 6 bases, J shed 1 base, and the junction held 4 bases outside the gene matches. The CDR3 loop reads CASRDRGASGNTIYF. The CDR3 DNA follows: TGTGCCAGTAGGGACAGGGGAGCATCTGGAAACACCATATATTTT.

The chain employs TRBV7-2 and TRBJ2-7; 14 nucleotides agree with TRBD2. CDR1 is SGHTA, CDR2 FQGNSA, per germline. V trimming: 8 bases; J trimming: 0 bases; junction bases outside the gene matches: 15. The CDR3 is 19 amino acids. The CDR3 reads CASAGHGTSGGSSSYEQYF. The CDR3 coding sequence is TGTGCCAGCGCCGGCCATGGGACTAGCGGGGGCTCGAGCTCCTACGAGCAGTACTTC.

The CDR3, as DNA: TGTGCCAGCATCCAGCGGGGTTACAATGAGCAGTTCTTC. Residues: CASIQRGYNEQFF. V is TRBV2 and J is TRBJ2-1, with TRBD2 matching over 7 bases. The CDR3 runs to 13 residues. Losses at the gene ends were 7 bases for V and 4 bases for J; bases not matched to a gene: 4. Germline V gene sequence: CDR1 SNHLY, CDR2 FYNNEI.

The CDR3: CASSPRGTYGYTF. CDR3 nucleotide sequence: TGTGCCAGCAGCCCCCGGGGGACCTATGGCTACACCTTC. The V gene is TRBV7-9, the J gene TRBJ1-2; D might be TRBD1 (5 bases). The V end lost 5 bases, the J end lost 4 bases, and 11 bases lay between the germline ends. Per germline, CDR1 SEHNR and CDR2 FQNEAQ (reference sequence). The CDR3 has 13 amino acids.

This chain uses TRBV4-2 with TRBJ1-4; 8 bases line up with TRBD1. Per the germline V gene, CDR1 is LGHNA and CDR2 is YNFKEQ. The CDR3 runs to 16 residues. J gave up 7 bases and V 3 bases, and 10 bases lay outside the gene matches. CDR3 loop: CASSQMTGARGEKLFF. DNA of the CDR3: TGTGCCAGCAGCCAGATGACAGGGGCGAGGGGTGAAAAACTGTTTTTT.

The CDR3 DNA reads as TGTGCCAGCAGCCAAATCACGGTTTCACCCCTCCACTTT. The encoded protein is CASSQITVSPLHF. This chain links TRBV14 with TRBJ1-6; unclear D gene. Germline CDR1 and CDR2: SGHDN and FVKESK. The CDR3 is 13 amino acids. V lost 2 bases and J 9 bases, leaving 8 bases between the germline ends.